This record looks at one T cell receptor beta chain sequence and its context. Its target is not known. PCR amplification relied on 60 Vbeta primers (plus 13 Jbeta primers). TCRdb's table, derived via immunoSEQ multiplex PCR, lists solely in-frame clones and lacks some. The profile covers 200,000 or so clones, with 70% to 85% appearing a single time and approximately 0.098% taken by the ten largest. The sample is drawn from a study of cytomegalovirus exposure and HLA in healthy donors. Looking at the study overall: Early on, a data release was issued that held approximately 78 million unique TCRs from HLA-typed donors. Study outcomes and limitations: Productive status was seen about 87% or about 30% of the time for most TCR beta V segments in an earlier analysis.

The junction had 5 bases not matched to a gene; V was cut back by 6 bases and J by 2 bases. Germline values: CDR1 MNHNY, CDR2 SVGAGI (reference sequence). There are 14 residues in the CDR3. Sequences were obtained from PBMCs. This chain links TRBV6-6 with TRBJ2-7; 9 nucleotides match TRBD1. This TCR derives from a boy younger than 10 in good health and CMV-seronegative. In DNA, the CDR3 is TGTGCCAGCAGGGGGACAGGGTCAGCCTACGAGCAGTACTTC. It codes for CASRGTGSAYEQYF.